This entry lists 5 T cell receptor beta chains sequenced from one sample in a study of T cell responses to AZD1222 COVID-19 vaccine. Only in-frame clones appear in the TCRdb table, and some are missing; sequencing was by immunoSEQ multiplex PCR. Of roughly 140,000 clones detected, 80% to 95% appear once; the ten largest clones hold about 3.3%. The source material was peripheral blood, sampled 28 days after the second AZD1222 dose. The receptors originated from an adult who received the AZD1222 COVID-19 vaccine.

This clone was seen only once. The chain combines TRBV7-8 with TRBJ2-1; D perhaps matches TRBD2 (6 bases). V was cut by 3 bases and J by 8 bases, with 14 bases left in between. Germline V lookup: CDR1 SGHVS, CDR2 FQNEAQ. CDR3 size: 14 residues. The CDR3 loop is CASSLRDRPYEQFF. DNA of the CDR3: TGTGCCAGCAGCTTGCGGGACCGCCCCTATGAGCAGTTCTTC.

The DNA for the CDR3 is TGTGCCACCAGCTGGAGCGGAGACTCCTACAATGAGCAGTTCTTC. Translated, it gives CATSWSGDSYNEQFF. The chain employs TRBV15 and TRBJ2-1, with D perhaps TRBD2 (5 bases). The CDR3 totals 15 residues. The V end was cut by 5 bases, the J end by 0 bases, with 11 bases between. The germline V gene has CDR1 LNHNV and CDR2 YYDKDF (reference sequence).

This clone has just a few counts. This same CDR3 is encoded by further DNA sequences in the sample. The chain is built from TRBV5-1 and TRBJ1-1, with D tentatively TRBD1 (6 bases). This CDR3 has 13 amino acids. Germline values: CDR1 SGHRS, CDR2 YFSETQ. V lost 0 bases to trimming and J lost 5 bases, with 8 bases between them. The DNA for the CDR3 is TGCGCCAGCAGCTTGGCAGGGGAGACTGAAGCTTTCTTT. Translated, it gives CASSLAGETEAFF.

The chain carries TRBV3-1 (or the pseudogene TRBV3-2) and TRBJ2-7; the match to TRBD2 covers 10 bases. The germline V gene encodes CDR1 LGHDT and CDR2 YNNKEL (reference sequence). This CDR3 contains 16 residues. Trimming took 6 bases from V and 2 from J; bases not matched to a gene: 10. The CDR3 DNA sequence: TGTGCCAGCAGAAAAGATTGGACTAGCGGAACCTACGAGCAGTACTTC. Translation: CASRKDWTSGTYEQYF.

This sequence joins TRBV14 and TRBJ1-2; D gene ambiguous. This CDR3 has 13 residues. Germline assignment: CDR1 SGHDN and CDR2 FVKESK. V dropped 1 base and J dropped 8 bases, with 11 bases sitting between them. The CDR3 DNA reads TGTGCCAGCAGCCAAGTCCTTACCAGGGGCTACACCTTC. This encodes CASSQVLTRGYTF.